One TCR beta chain is described in this entry. This entry is derived from a study of blood T cell repertoires in COVID-19. About the research overall: Researchers got acute and convalescent COVID-19 samples from the United States, Italy and Spain.

Here immunoSEQ multiplex PCR was the method, and the copy in TCRdb shows in-frame clones only, minus some. The sample shows about 200,000 clones, about 90% of them seen only once. Germline V lookup: CDR1 SGHVS, CDR2 FQNEAQ. This CDR3 contains 14 residues. V trimming: 4 bases; J trimming: 4 bases; junction bases outside the gene matches: 2. The study assigned cohorts using participant-reported clinical history. This chain joins TRBV7-8 and TRBJ1-1, with 11 bases that match TRBD1. The specimen was PBMCs or T cells enriched from blood (not recorded which). The source is a woman aged 18-29 years who had recovered from COVID-19. Written as DNA, the CDR3 is TGTGCCAGCAGCTATGGGACAGGGGGCACTGAAGCTTTCTTT. This encodes CASSYGTGGTEAFF.